This T cell receptor beta chain was captured in a study of blood T cell repertoires in COVID-19. On the study more broadly: The United States, Italy and Spain were the sources of the acute and convalescent COVID-19 samples. From T cells, B-cell-depleted T cells, or PBMCs came the material, which was cDNA or gDNA.

Study processing details: How many nucleated cells were present was estimated from reference gene primer amplification. The assay was immunoSEQ multiplex PCR, and TCRdb's table has in-frame clones only and misses some. V, J and clone size are those of that table, while D and trimming were read from the DNA. The table shows 150,000 to 200,000 clones, with 86% occurring only once. Enrolled during active infection, Seattle patients were then followed longitudinally. Per germline, CDR1 SEHNR and CDR2 FQNEAQ (reference sequence). Unmatched junction bases numbered 3, after V lost 4 bases and J lost 3 bases. The CDR3 spans 14 residues.

Sequencing was done on a sample of peripheral blood. V and J are TRBV7-9 and TRBJ2-1; 7 bases map to TRBD1. The sequence was obtained from a woman aged 55-75 years with COVID-19, enrolled during active disease. CDR3 nucleotide sequence: TGTGCCAGCAGCTCCCGGGACAGCTACAATGAGCAGTTCTTC. Its translation: CASSSRDSYNEQFF.